The next 29 T cell receptor beta chains were all read from a single sample in a study of blood T cell repertoires in COVID-19. The method was immunoSEQ multiplex PCR; TCRdb's version includes in-frame clones alone and lacks a portion of them. The sample holds tens of thousands of clones, 82% seen once. Sequenced: peripheral blood. Receptor source: a woman of 80 years or more with acute or convalescent COVID-19.

This sequence joins TRBV19 and TRBJ2-1, with D perhaps TRBD2 (6 bases). Germline V lookup: CDR1 LNHDA, CDR2 SQIVND (reference sequence). CDR3 length: 17 residues. V shed 1 base and J shed 2 bases, with 15 bases lying between them. The CDR3 DNA is TGTGCCAGTAGTATAGGGGGTTCCGGGAGTGCCTACAATGAGCAGTTCTTC. This encodes CASSIGGSGSAYNEQFF.

The chain joins TRBV5-1 to TRBJ2-7, with 9 bases matching TRBD1. Losses at the gene ends were 0 bases for V and 3 bases for J; bases not matched to a gene: 7. The CDR3 contains 16 residues. Per the germline V gene, CDR1 is SGHRS and CDR2 is YFSETQ. The CDR3 region has the DNA TGCGCCAGCAGCTTGGCGGGGACAGGGCCCCGCTACGAGCAGTACTTC. It translates to CASSLAGTGPRYEQYF.

A few counts support this clone. The chain is built from TRBV19 and TRBJ2-1; 7 nucleotides match TRBD2. Trimming at V came to 1 base and at J to 11 bases, leaving 2 bases not matched to a gene. CDR1 is LNHDA and CDR2 is SQIVND in the germline V gene (reference sequence). CDR3 size: 12 residues. The CDR3 region is CASSIGGGKQFF. The CDR3 bases are TGTGCCAGTAGTATAGGCGGGGGAAAGCAGTTCTTC.

This chain connects TRBV9 to TRBJ2-4; the match to TRBD2 covers 9 bases. The CDR3 sequence is 16 residues long. The junction had 14 bases not matched to a gene; V was cut back by 4 bases and J by 9 bases. CDR1 is SGDLS, CDR2 YYNGEE, per germline. This CDR3 is CASSPEPGLAGPIQYF. The CDR3, as DNA: TGTGCCAGCAGCCCAGAACCGGGACTAGCTGGTCCCATTCAGTACTTC.

This chain's CDR3 is CAISESASGDTQYF. CDR3 nucleotides: TGTGCCATCAGTGAGTCTGCCTCCGGAGATACGCAGTATTTT. The rearrangement joins TRBV10-3 to TRBJ2-3; unclear D gene. Trimming took 0 bases from V and 5 from J, leaving 9 bases between them. The CDR3 contains 14 residues. Germline CDR1 reads ENHRY; CDR2 reads SYGVKD.

This chain joins TRBV10-1 and TRBJ2-3, with 7 bases identical to TRBD1. CDR3 size: 14 residues. V lost 4 bases, J lost 0 bases, and 1 base stayed unmatched. Germline CDR1 reads WNHNN; CDR2 reads SYGVQD (reference sequence). The CDR3 is CASSAGGSTDTQYF. In nucleotides, the CDR3 is TGCGCCAGCAGTGCAGGGGGAAGCACAGATACGCAGTATTTT.

For this clone: A junction boundary mismatches the germline segment, possibly from a read error. CDR3 bases: TGCGCCAGCAGCTTGACTAGCGGGACGCTAGAGACCCAGTACTTC. Its protein is CASSLTSGTLETQYF. The V and J genes are TRBV11-2 and TRBJ2-5, with TRBD2 identical over 11 bases. This CDR3 is built from 15 residues. CDR1 is SGHAT and CDR2 is FQNNGV in the germline V gene.

The chain employs TRBV5-1 and TRBJ1-4; TRBD1 might be the D (5 bases). The V gene's germline CDR1 is SGHRS and CDR2 YFSETQ. V lost 0 bases and J lost 0, with 6 bases in between. This CDR3 comprises 15 residues. This CDR3 is CASSLEGSTNEKLFF. The CDR3 region has the DNA TGCGCCAGCAGCTTGGAGGGGTCAACTAATGAAAAACTGTTTTTT.

The gene calls are TRBV19 and TRBJ2-1; 11 bases line up with TRBD2. The CDR3 contains 14 residues. Germline values: CDR1 LNHDA, CDR2 SQIVND (reference sequence). J lost 6 bases, V lost 5 bases, and 3 bases had no gene match. For the CDR3, the DNA is TGTGCCAGTAGTTCGGGACTAGCGGCCAATGAGCAGTTCTTC. It codes for CASSSGLAANEQFF.

CDR3 sequence (DNA): TGCGCCAGCAGCTTGGTTTCGCGGGATAAAGAGACCCAGTACTTC. Translated: CASSLVSRDKETQYF. The V call is TRBV5-1, the J call TRBJ2-5, with D possibly matching TRBD2 (6 bases). V lost 0 bases and J lost 3, with 12 bases in between. The CDR3 covers 15 residues. Germline loops: CDR1 SGHRS, CDR2 YFSETQ.

The chain recombines TRBV10-3 with TRBJ1-2, with D tentatively TRBD1 (6 bases). Trimming left V 11 bases short and J 8 bases short, with 15 bases between. The CDR3 contains 11 residues. The germline V gene has CDR1 ENHRY and CDR2 SYGVKD. Here the CDR3 DNA reads TGTGCCTCCCGGGACAAGGGCGGCTACACCTTC. The encoded protein is CASRDKGGYTF.

The CDR3 protein is CAARGGQNTEAFF. In nucleotides, the CDR3 is TGCGCCGCCCGTGGGGGCCAGAACACTGAAGCTTTCTTT. This chain connects TRBV10-2 to TRBJ1-1; weak D call: TRBD1 (6 bases). In germline, CDR1 is WSHSY, CDR2 SAAADI. The CDR3 sequence is 13 residues long. V lost 11 bases to trimming and J lost 1 base, with 14 bases between them.

A single count supports this clone. The chain recombines TRBV10-3 with TRBJ2-3; D may be TRBD2 (5 bases). CDR1 and CDR2 from the germline V gene are ENHRY and SYGVKD. The CDR3 loop spans 17 amino acids. V lost 4 bases, J lost 1 base, and 18 bases lay in between. In DNA form, the CDR3 reads TGTGCCATCAGTGCCAGCTCTCGAGGGCGCGGCACAGATACGCAGTATTTT. Translation gives CAISASSRGRGTDTQYF.

This clone was picked up one time. The genes are TRBV7-9 and TRBJ1-2; D not certain. V shed 0 bases and J shed 12 bases, with 14 bases lying between them. The CDR3 consists of 13 residues. Germline lookup yields CDR1 SEHNR and CDR2 FQNEAQ (reference sequence). This chain's CDR3 is CASSLALPHPDTF. DNA for the CDR3: TGTGCCAGCAGCTTAGCCCTACCCCACCCGGACACCTTC.

The chain is built from TRBV5-1 and TRBJ2-7, with D tentatively TRBD2 (7 bases). V was clipped by 4 bases and J by 6 bases, with 20 bases between them. CDR1 SGHRS and CDR2 YFSETQ come from the germline V gene. The CDR3 loop spans 15 amino acids. The CDR3 sequence: CASSIGGGPLSEQYF. CDR3 DNA: TGCGCCAGCAGCATAGGGGGGGGACCCCTTTCCGAGCAGTACTTC.

The chain joins TRBV18 to TRBJ2-3; 8 bases line up with TRBD2. The CDR3 is made up of 15 amino acids. V was clipped by 6 bases and J by 2 bases; unmatched bases: 7. Germline CDR1 reads KGHSH; CDR2 reads LQKENI. The CDR3 sequence is CASSSAGGYTDTQYF. In DNA form, the CDR3 reads TGTGCCAGCTCCTCCGCGGGAGGCTACACAGATACGCAGTATTTT.

The chain has TRBV6-5 and TRBJ1-1; D is ambiguous. Trimming removed 3 bases at V and 7 bases at J, with 6 bases between. CDR1 is MNHEY and CDR2 is SVGAGI in the germline V gene. CDR3 length equals 11 residues. The CDR3: CASSYYGEAFF. Here the CDR3 DNA reads TGTGCCAGCAGTTATTACGGTGAAGCTTTCTTT.

The J gene is TRBJ2-1, the V gene TRBV9, with 11 positions matching TRBD2. Germline trimming cut 3 bases from V and 2 bases from J; bases unmatched to any gene: 7. CDR3 size: 17 residues. CDR1 is SGDLS and CDR2 is YYNGEE in the germline V gene. The CDR3, as DNA: TGTGCCAGCAGCGAAACCGGGACTAGCGGACCCTACAATGAGCAGTTCTTC. Its translation is CASSETGTSGPYNEQFF.

This clone was counted once. The chain employs TRBV7-9 and TRBJ2-1; 7 bases map to TRBD2. Germline V gene lookup returns CDR1 SEHNR and CDR2 FQNEAQ (reference sequence). This CDR3 is built from 16 residues. J lost 3 bases, V lost 5 bases, and 10 bases had no gene match. CDR3 region: CASSLGEGGGYNEQFF. CDR3 bases: TGTGCCAGCAGCCTAGGAGAAGGCGGGGGCTACAATGAGCAGTTCTTC.

This clone was picked up a small number of times. The gene calls are TRBV7-9 and TRBJ2-2; tentative D call: TRBD2 (6 bases). Germline V gene sequence: CDR1 SEHNR, CDR2 FQNEAQ (reference sequence). V lost 6 bases and J 5 bases, leaving 16 bases between the germline ends. The CDR3 spans 15 residues. The CDR3 nucleotides are TGTGCCAGCAGGACTAGTGGTTTGGGTACCGGGGAGCTGTTTTTT. Amino acid sequence: CASRTSGLGTGELFF.

The chain uses TRBV18 and TRBJ2-1; the match to TRBD1 covers 9 bases. This CDR3 contains 16 residues. Germline lookup yields CDR1 KGHSH and CDR2 LQKENI. V shed 3 bases and J 2 bases; nucleotides not matched to a gene: 5. Here the CDR3 reads CASSPRDREPYNEQFF. The CDR3 nucleotides read TGTGCCAGCTCACCTAGGGACAGGGAACCCTACAATGAGCAGTTCTTC.

The chain links TRBV27 to TRBJ2-7; D remains ambiguous. Deletions cut 0 bases from V and 0 bases from J, with 15 bases between. The CDR3 is 17 residues long. CDR1 MNHEY and CDR2 SMNVEV come from the germline V gene (reference sequence). The CDR3, as DNA: TGTGCCAGCAGTTTATCGCTATCCGAACTAAGCTCCTACGAGCAGTACTTC. Its protein is CASSLSLSELSSYEQYF.

This clone was picked up a small number of times. This chain links TRBV27 with TRBJ2-2; the match to TRBD2 covers 8 bases. CDR1 and CDR2 from the germline V gene are MNHEY and SMNVEV (reference sequence). The length of the CDR3 is 17 residues. The junction had 11 bases not matched to a gene; V was cut back by 6 bases and J by 2 bases. CDR3 in DNA: TGTGCCAGCAGCCTAGGGGAGCGGGAGATCAACACCGGGGAGCTGTTTTTT. Protein: CASSLGEREINTGELFF.

V is TRBV13 and J is TRBJ2-7; 11 bases are a match to TRBD2. Germline assignment: CDR1 PRHDT and CDR2 FYEKMQ (reference sequence). CDR3 size: 15 residues. The V segment lost 4 bases and the J segment 6 bases; nucleotides outside the gene matches: 8. Here the CDR3 reads CASSSSGLAAGEQYF. The CDR3 DNA follows: TGTGCCAGCAGCTCTTCGGGACTAGCGGCGGGCGAGCAGTACTTC.

This rearrangement joins TRBV2 to TRBJ2-3; the match to TRBD2 covers 9 bases. The junction had 4 bases not matched to a gene; V was cut back by 5 bases and J by 4 bases. CDR1 is SNHLY, CDR2 FYNNEI, per germline. The CDR3 runs 14 residues. The CDR3 is CASSQGLAPDTQYF. The CDR3 DNA follows: TGTGCCAGCAGTCAGGGACTAGCCCCAGATACGCAGTATTTT.

This rearrangement joins TRBV4-1 to TRBJ2-1, with D perhaps TRBD1 (5 bases). The CDR3 covers 14 residues. V lost 0 bases to trimming and J lost 4 bases, with 7 bases between them. The germline V gene encodes CDR1 MGHRA and CDR2 YSYEKL. DNA for the CDR3: TGCGCCAGCAGCCAAGAAGGGGCTTACAATGAGCAGTTCTTC. Translating it yields CASSQEGAYNEQFF.

The gene calls are TRBV6-5 and TRBJ2-7; D might be TRBD1 (5 bases). The germline V gene has CDR1 MNHEY and CDR2 SVGAGI. Trimming cost V 0 bases and J 3 bases, with 12 bases left between them. CDR3 length: 15 amino acids. CDR3 residues: CASSYSRVGYYEQYF. Here the CDR3 DNA reads TGTGCCAGCAGTTACTCCAGGGTCGGCTACTACGAGCAGTACTTC.

The chain combines TRBV2 with TRBJ1-1, with D hard to call. This CDR3 region has 14 residues. Trimming stripped 3 bases from V and 5 bases from J, with 13 bases between. CDR1 is SNHLY, CDR2 FYNNEI, per germline. CDR3 sequence reads: CASSEAGLTTEAFF. CDR3 DNA sequence: TGTGCCAGCAGTGAGGCGGGTCTAACGACTGAAGCTTTCTTT.

J is TRBJ2-3 and V is TRBV11-2, with 10 bases lining up with TRBD2. The germline CDR1 and CDR2 sequences are SGHAT and FQNNGV. The CDR3 runs 15 residues. V shed 5 bases and J 3 bases; nucleotides not matched to a gene: 5. The DNA of the CDR3 is TGTGCCAGCAGCCCAGCGGGAGGGCGGACAGATACGCAGTATTTT. Amino acid sequence: CASSPAGGRTDTQYF. Looking up the rest from reference TRBV11-2 and TRBJ2-3 gives the full variable domain: EAGVAQSPRYKIIEKRQSVAFWCNPISGHATLYWYQQILGQGPKLLIQFQNNGVVDDSQLPKDRFSAERLKGVDSTLKIQPAKLEDSAVYLCASSPAGGRTDTQYFGPGTRLTVL.